Shown below are 22 T cell receptor beta chains from a single sample sequenced in a study of spatial heterogeneity in lung cancer. TCRdb reprocessed the 5' RACE reads via MiXCR and lists one record per CDR3 protein. The sample lists about 52,000 distinct CDR3 sequences; 6% to 8.5% were seen once. The time point denotes: blood at routine non-recurrence follow-up after resection. Without sorting, whole RNA was sequenced from tumor, nontumor lung or frozen PBMC. The sample in question was PBMCs, obtained at follow-up. The receptors shown here come from a female donor with early-stage non-small cell lung cancer.

This clonotype has a handful of counts. The chain is built from TRBV18 and TRBJ1-5, with a tentative D call TRBD1 (5 bases). CDR3 length: 13 residues. V dropped 5 bases and J dropped 2 bases, with 7 bases sitting between them. Germline CDR1 and CDR2: KGHSH and LQKENI. DNA for the CDR3: TGTGCCAGCTCAGCACAGGGCAATCAGCCCCAGCATTTT. This sequence encodes CASSAQGNQPQHF.

The chain carries TRBV10-1 and TRBJ2-3; TRBD1 matches 7 bases. CDR1 and CDR2 from the germline V gene are WNHNN and SYGVQD (reference sequence). The CDR3 has 14 residues. V lost 9 bases to trimming and J lost 2 bases; unmatched junction nucleotides: 8. CDR3 sequence reads: CASRRGTDTDTQYF. CDR3 nucleotides: TGCGCCAGTCGACGAGGGACAGACACAGATACGCAGTATTTT.

This clonotype was recorded at least ten times. The chain carries TRBV7-2 and TRBJ2-1; tentatively, D is TRBD2 (5 bases). Germline CDR1 SGHTA, CDR2 FQGNSA. The CDR3 is 16 amino acids. Trimming removed 2 bases from V and 4 bases from J, with 15 bases in between. DNA for the CDR3: TGTGCCAGCAGCTTAAAAAGCGGAGCGGAGTACAATGAGCAGTTCTTC. This codes for CASSLKSGAEYNEQFF.

The genes are TRBV20-1 and TRBJ2-7; D perhaps matches TRBD1 (5 bases). This CDR3 contains 14 residues. Trimming pared 3 bases from V and 2 bases from J, leaving 14 bases between. CDR1 is DFQATT, CDR2 SNEGSKA, per germline (reference sequence). The CDR3 loop reads CSASRQGYAYEQYF. CDR3 coding DNA: TGCAGTGCTAGTCGGCAGGGTTATGCCTACGAGCAGTACTTC.

In its sample, this clonotype was seen many times. The chain couples TRBV10-3 to TRBJ1-6, with 7 bases matching TRBD1. The germline CDR1 and CDR2 sequences are ENHRY and SYGVKD. The CDR3 is 14 residues long. Trimming removed 4 bases from V and 8 bases from J; junction bases left unmatched: 5. The CDR3 is CAISVAGGDSPLHF. CDR3 nucleotides: TGTGCCATCAGTGTAGCAGGGGGAGATTCACCCCTCCACTTT.

This clonotype was found a few times. The genes are TRBV28 and TRBJ1-1, with a possible D match to TRBD1 (6 bases). The V gene's germline CDR1 is MDHEN and CDR2 SYDVKM. The V end lost 5 bases, the J end lost 2 bases, and 15 bases lay between the germline ends. This CDR3 is built from 15 residues. CDR3 loop: CASSLPAGANTEAFF. The CDR3, as DNA: TGTGCCAGCAGTCTCCCGGCAGGGGCCAACACTGAAGCTTTCTTT.

This clonotype was detected ten times or more. The chain employs TRBV6-5 and TRBJ1-1; D is unresolved. The CDR3 is made up of 13 amino acids. Germline CDR1 reads MNHEY; CDR2 reads SVGAGI. With 0 bases removed from V and 12 bases from J, the gap between germline ends came to 14 bases. CDR3 loop: CASSYSTSTYSFF. As DNA, the CDR3 is TGTGCCAGCAGTTACTCGACGTCGACTTACTCTTTCTTT.

The DNA for the CDR3 is TGTGCCTGGACCGGGACTGTCCGCGGAGAGCAGTTCTTC. Protein product: CAWTGTVRGEQFF. V usage is TRBV30 and J usage is TRBJ2-1; D is perhaps TRBD2 (6 bases). The CDR3 has 13 amino acids. Germline values: CDR1 GTSNPN, CDR2 SVGIG (reference sequence). Between the trimmed V and J ends, which lost 4 bases and 10 bases, there was a span of 17 bases.

This clonotype showed up many times. The chain recombines TRBV19 with TRBJ1-5; D remains unclear. The CDR3 extends over 14 amino acids. Germline-derived CDR1 and CDR2 are LNHDA and SQIVND (reference sequence). Trimming pared 6 bases from V and 1 base from J, leaving 10 bases between. This chain's CDR3 is CASRWPYSNQPQHF. Written as DNA, the CDR3 is TGTGCCAGTAGATGGCCTTACAGCAATCAGCCCCAGCATTTT.

The table lists this clonotype with a few counts. CDR3 amino acids: CASSLEGSQQYF. CDR3 in DNA: TGTGCCAGCAGCTTAGAAGGGTCCCAGCAGTACTTC. The rearrangement joins TRBV11-2 to TRBJ2-7; no firm D call. The CDR3 runs 12 residues. Trimming left V 0 bases short and J 8 bases short, with 8 bases between. Germline CDR1 SGHAT, CDR2 FQNNGV.

This clonotype has more than one count but fewer than ten. The V call is TRBV10-2, the J call TRBJ1-1; the match to TRBD1 covers 11 bases. The CDR3 loop spans 14 amino acids. V lost 5 bases and J lost 6; bases outside the gene matches: 5. CDR1 WSHSY and CDR2 SAAADI come from the germline V gene. CDR3 DNA sequence: TGCGCCAGCAGTTCCGGGACAGGGGGGTCTGAAGCTTTCTTT. Protein product: CASSSGTGGSEAFF.

This clonotype was seen repeatedly, ten times or more. The chain employs TRBV9 and TRBJ2-2; 13 bases are a match to TRBD2. The germline V gene encodes CDR1 SGDLS and CDR2 YYNGEE. The junction had 13 bases not matched to a gene; V was cut back by 4 bases and J by 7 bases. The CDR3 covers 18 residues. CDR3 coding DNA: TGTGCCAGCAGCTCCCGACTAGCGGGGGGCCTAGACCGCGGGGAGCTGTTTTTT. Its protein is CASSSRLAGGLDRGELFF. The variable domain in full, completed from reference TRBV9 and TRBJ2-2, reads DSGVTQTPKHLITATGQRVTLRCSPRSGDLSVYWYQQSLDQGLQFLIQYYNGEERAKGNILERFSAQQFPDLHSELNLSSLELGDSALYFCASSSRLAGGLDRGELFFGEGSRLTVL.

This clonotype was observed a few times. The genes are TRBV9 and TRBJ2-3; TRBD2 agrees at 12 bases. The CDR3 runs 18 residues. Germline V lookup: CDR1 SGDLS, CDR2 YYNGEE. Trimming took 0 bases from V and 3 from J; bases not matched to a gene: 8. This chain's CDR3 is CASSVGASGGAKTDTQYF. The CDR3 DNA follows: TGTGCCAGCAGCGTAGGGGCTAGCGGGGGGGCCAAAACAGATACGCAGTATTTT.

This clonotype was counted only a few times. The chain links TRBV7-3 to TRBJ2-1, with TRBD2 as a possible D gene (5 bases). The CDR3 sequence is 13 residues long. V gave up 2 bases and J gave up 14 bases, with 16 bases separating them. Germline V lookup: CDR1 SGHTA, CDR2 FQGTGA. The CDR3 sequence is CASSLGERRRKFF. The CDR3 nucleotides read TGTGCCAGCAGCTTAGGGGAGCGGAGGAGAAAGTTCTTC.

This clonotype occurred many times. The chain uses TRBV7-3 and TRBJ2-5, with 8 bases aligning to TRBD2. V trimming: 6 bases; J trimming: 3 bases; junction bases outside the gene matches: 6. The CDR3 extends over 14 amino acids. The germline CDR1 and CDR2 sequences are SGHTA and FQGTGA. DNA of the CDR3: TGTGCCAGCAGGACTGTGGGACTAGAAGAGACCCAGTACTTC. It specifies CASRTVGLEETQYF.

This clonotype was seen ten or more times. The chain has TRBV29-1 and TRBJ2-1, with TRBD2 identical over 7 bases. The CDR3 spans 15 residues. V gave up 4 bases and J gave up 0 bases; unmatched junction bases: 6. The V gene's germline CDR1 is SQVTM and CDR2 ANQGSEA. For the CDR3, the DNA is TGCAGCGTTGGCGGGACTAAGAGCTCCTACAATGAGCAGTTCTTC. Translation: CSVGGTKSSYNEQFF.

The chain uses TRBV20-1 and TRBJ1-5; D gene unclear. This CDR3 is 15 amino acids long. Deletions cut 5 bases from V and 2 bases from J, with 16 bases between. The germline V gene encodes CDR1 DFQATT and CDR2 SNEGSKA (reference sequence). CDR3 sequence reads: CSAHGGEGGNQPQHF. Written as DNA, the CDR3 is TGCAGTGCTCACGGCGGGGAGGGCGGCAATCAGCCCCAGCATTTT.

This clonotype was seen repeatedly, ten times or more. The chain links TRBV7-2 to TRBJ2-3; D is unresolved. V was trimmed by 5 bases and J by 3 bases, leaving 12 bases between them. Germline CDR1 is SGHTA and CDR2 is FQGNSA. The CDR3 extends over 14 amino acids. The CDR3 DNA follows: TGTGCCAGCAGCCTTCAGGTGTGGACAGATACGCAGTATTTT. It is translated as CASSLQVWTDTQYF.

This clonotype appeared many times. The chain couples TRBV5-6 to TRBJ2-7; 7 nucleotides match TRBD1. The length of the CDR3 is 13 residues. V was clipped by 4 bases and J by 8 bases; unmatched bases: 9. The germline gives CDR1 SGHDT, CDR2 YYEEEE. For the CDR3, the DNA is TGTGCCAGCAGCCCTGGGACAGAAAACAAGCAGTACTTC. This encodes CASSPGTENKQYF. The variable domain in full, completed from reference TRBV5-6 and TRBJ2-7, reads DAGVTQSPTHLIKTRGQQVTLRCSPKSGHDTVSWYQQALGQGPQFIFQYYEEEERQRGNFPDRFSGHQFPNYSSELNVNALLLGDSALYLCASSPGTENKQYFGPGTRLTVT.

There are many counts of this clonotype. The chain carries TRBV7-2 and TRBJ2-3; perhaps TRBD2 as D (6 bases). V lost 5 bases to trimming and J lost 1 base, with 19 bases between them. CDR3 length: 17 amino acids. CDR1 and CDR2 from the germline V gene are SGHTA and FQGNSA. CDR3 bases: TGTGCCAGCAGCCCCGTCGCGGGGATTGTGGGCACAGATACGCAGTATTTT. It yields the protein CASSPVAGIVGTDTQYF.

This clonotype was counted many times. The rearrangement links TRBV28 to TRBJ2-7; TRBD1 matches at 8 bases. The germline V gene has CDR1 MDHEN and CDR2 SYDVKM. V shed 6 bases and J 2 bases; nucleotides not matched to a gene: 6. The CDR3 is 14 residues long. The CDR3 loop reads CASSRQGLAYEQYF. The DNA of the CDR3 is TGTGCCAGCAGCCGACAGGGGCTCGCCTACGAGCAGTACTTC.

V and J are TRBV5-6 and TRBJ1-4; no reliable D call. The germline V and J ends were trimmed by 1 base and 10 bases, with 14 bases remaining between them. This CDR3 is 14 amino acids long. Germline V gene data show CDR1 as SGHDT and CDR2 as YYEEEE. CDR3 in amino acids: CASSLFVSVGKLFF. In DNA, the CDR3 is TGTGCCAGCAGCTTGTTCGTTTCGGTGGGAAAACTGTTTTTT.